The 27 T cell receptor beta chains below were found in one sample sequenced in a study of T cells after yellow fever vaccination. Via MiXCR, TCRdb re-called the 5' RACE reads, giving one row per CDR3 protein. The table lists approximately 510,000 distinct CDR3 sequences, just over 20% of them singletons. Sample: PBMCs, taken about 21 days after the first yellow fever vaccination. The receptors originated from a man aged 18 to 29 who received the YFV17D yellow fever vaccine.

A few counts support this clonotype. The chain carries TRBV19 and TRBJ1-1; D unclear. Germline values: CDR1 LNHDA, CDR2 SQIVND (reference sequence). The CDR3 runs to 15 residues. Trimming took 0 bases from V and 5 from J, leaving 13 bases between them. The CDR3 is CASSIDMALGTEAFF. CDR3 in DNA: TGTGCCAGTAGTATAGATATGGCCCTGGGGACTGAAGCTTTCTTT.

This clonotype was seen a few times. The chain recombines TRBV24-1 with TRBJ1-5; D is possibly TRBD1 (5 bases). Between the trimmed V and J ends, which lost 1 base and 2 bases, there was a span of 8 bases. The CDR3 sequence is 15 residues long. Per germline, CDR1 KGHDR and CDR2 SFDVKD. CDR3 region: CATSDFEGGNQPQHF. The CDR3 region has the DNA TGTGCCACCAGTGATTTTGAAGGGGGCAATCAGCCCCAGCATTTT.

The CDR3 sequence is CASSPTIGEKLFF. The CDR3 DNA sequence: TGTGCCAGCTCACCGACTATAGGGGAAAAACTGTTTTTT. The V and J genes are TRBV18 and TRBJ1-4; D remains ambiguous. Trimming left V 3 bases short and J 8 bases short, with 10 bases between. CDR3 length equals 13 residues. Germline CDR1 and CDR2: KGHSH and LQKENI. The full variable domain, with the rest looked up from reference TRBV18 and TRBJ1-4, is NAGVMQNPRHLVRRRGQEARLRCSPMKGHSHVYWYRQLPEEGLKFMVYLQKENIIDESGMPKERFSAEFPKEGPSILRIQQVVRGDSAAYFCASSPTIGEKLFFGSGTQLSVL.

V and J are TRBV4-1 and TRBJ1-6; TRBD1 matches 7 bases. CDR1 MGHRA and CDR2 YSYEKL come from the germline V gene. There are 19 residues in the CDR3. V lost 1 base to trimming and J lost 1 base; unmatched junction nucleotides: 10. The CDR3 sequence: CASSQAGQILLSYNSPLHF. The CDR3 nucleotides read TGCGCCAGCAGCCAAGCGGGACAGATCCTTCTTTCCTATAATTCACCCCTCCACTTT.

This clonotype was detected only a few times. The V call is TRBV15, the J call TRBJ2-1; 7 bases fit TRBD1. This CDR3 has 15 amino acids. Germline trimming cut 5 bases from V and 4 bases from J; bases unmatched to any gene: 8. The germline V gene has CDR1 LNHNV and CDR2 YYDKDF (reference sequence). The CDR3 loop is CATSLSDRPYNEQFF. DNA for the CDR3: TGTGCCACCAGCCTCTCGGACAGGCCGTACAATGAGCAGTTCTTC. The full variable domain, in which reference TRBV15 and TRBJ2-1 provide the parts outside the CDR3, is DAMVIQNPRYQVTQFGKPVTLSCSQTLNHNVMYWYQQKSSQAPKLLFHYYDKDFNNEADTPDNFQSRRPNTSFCFLDIRSPGLGDTAMYLCATSLSDRPYNEQFFGPGTRLTVL.

Written as DNA, the CDR3 is TGCGCCAGCAGCCAAGATCCTCCGGAACGCCAAGAGACCCAGTACTTC. This sequence encodes CASSQDPPERQETQYF. V usage is TRBV4-1 and J usage is TRBJ2-5, with D unresolved. Germline CDR1 reads MGHRA; CDR2 reads YSYEKL. The CDR3 spans 16 residues. The ends were cut back, 0 bases at V and 1 base at J, with 12 bases in the middle.

The sample holds many counts of this clonotype. The chain employs TRBV20-1 and TRBJ2-7; 8 bases are shared with TRBD1. CDR3 size: 13 residues. The V and J ends lost 6 bases and 2 bases, in that order; junction bases with no gene match: 6. Germline V gene sequence: CDR1 DFQATT, CDR2 SNEGSKA (reference sequence). The CDR3 here is CSAVDRATYEQYV. The CDR3 nucleotides read TGCAGTGCCGTGGACAGGGCCACCTACGAGCAGTACGTC.

This clonotype appeared a few times. The V gene is TRBV5-1, the J gene TRBJ2-3; TRBD1 might be the D (5 bases). Germline CDR1 and CDR2: SGHRS and YFSETQ. Trimming took 3 bases from V and 2 from J, leaving 19 bases between them. The CDR3 loop spans 17 amino acids. CDR3 sequence reads: CASSWGLNSSYTDTQYF. The CDR3 DNA reads TGCGCCAGCAGCTGGGGCCTAAACAGCTCCTACACAGATACGCAGTATTTT.

This clonotype came up a few times. The CDR3 protein is CASSPSRGTEKLFF. CDR3 DNA: TGTGCCAGCAGCCCAAGTAGGGGCACTGAAAAACTGTTTTTT. The V and J genes are TRBV3-1 and TRBJ1-4; possible D gene TRBD1, 5 bases. The CDR3 sequence is 14 residues long. Trimming shortened V by 4 bases and J by 7 bases, and 13 bases separated the two germline ends. Germline V gene sequence: CDR1 LGHDT, CDR2 YNNKEL (reference sequence). Variable domain in full (rest from reference TRBV3-1 and TRBJ1-4): DTAVSQTPKYLVTQMGNDKSIKCEQNLGHDTMYWYKQDSKKFLKIMFSYNNKELIINETVPNRFSPKSPDKAHLNLHINSLELGDSAVYFCASSPSRGTEKLFFGSGTQLSVL.

There are many counts of this clonotype. The rearrangement uses TRBV7-2 and TRBJ1-1, with D possibly being TRBD1 (6 bases). Trimming removed 3 bases from V and 4 bases from J, with 12 bases in between. The CDR3 sequence is 14 residues long. Germline loops: CDR1 SGHTA, CDR2 FQGNSA. Here the CDR3 reads CASSFGTPVTEAFF. DNA for the CDR3: TGTGCCAGCAGCTTTGGGACACCGGTCACTGAAGCTTTCTTT.

This clonotype was detected a few times. The CDR3 bases are TGTGCCAGCAGTCCTCGGCGGCAGATACAAGAGACCCAGTACTTC. Encoded protein: CASSPRRQIQETQYF. The J gene is TRBJ2-5, the V gene TRBV7-9, with no clear D. Trimming removed 6 bases from V and 2 bases from J, with 16 bases in between. CDR3 length equals 15 residues. Germline V lookup: CDR1 SEHNR, CDR2 FQNEAQ (reference sequence).

The rearrangement uses TRBV12-3 or TRBV12-4 and TRBJ2-1, with D maybe TRBD2 (5 bases). This CDR3 is built from 12 residues. Trimming pared 8 bases from V and 3 bases from J, leaving 8 bases between. The CDR3 DNA reads TGTGCCAGCCGAGCGGACTACAATGAGCAGTTCTTC. This gives the protein CASRADYNEQFF.

There are a few counts of this clonotype. The rearrangement joins TRBV14 to TRBJ2-1; D not certain. Germline V gene sequence: CDR1 SGHDN, CDR2 FVKESK. This CDR3 region has 17 residues. The V gene lost 1 base and the J gene lost 0 bases, with 13 bases spanning the gap. The DNA of the CDR3 is TGTGCCAGCAGCCAAGGGGTTCCGGCGAGCTCCTACAATGAGCAGTTCTTC. It encodes CASSQGVPASSYNEQFF.

This clonotype has ten or more counts. The chain has TRBV7-2 and TRBJ2-1; 10 positions match TRBD2. V dropped 6 bases and J dropped 8; count of bases not matched to a gene: 10. The germline V gene has CDR1 SGHTA and CDR2 FQGNSA. The CDR3 extends over 15 amino acids. CDR3 loop: CASRVLAGLGDEQFF. The CDR3 DNA is TGTGCCAGCAGAGTACTAGCGGGGTTAGGGGATGAGCAGTTCTTC.

The rearrangement joins TRBV6-2 or TRBV6-3 to TRBJ1-2, with D perhaps TRBD1 (5 bases). The CDR3 length is 15 residues. V was cut by 2 bases and J by 2 bases, with 12 bases left in between. Germline V gene sequence: CDR1 MNHEY, CDR2 SVGEGT. The CDR3 bases are TGTGCCAGCAGTTACGGGCGGGGCCTGAACTATGGCTACACCTTC. It is translated as CASSYGRGLNYGYTF.

This clonotype has only a few counts. The chain joins TRBV7-2 to TRBJ2-1, with TRBD2 as a possible D gene (7 bases). This CDR3 is 14 amino acids long. V was trimmed by 1 base and J by 9 bases, leaving 13 bases between them. Germline V gene sequence: CDR1 SGHTA, CDR2 FQGNSA. The CDR3 loop reads CASSLGGGVVEQFF. In nucleotides, the CDR3 is TGTGCCAGCAGCTTAGGAGGGGGGGTCGTTGAGCAGTTCTTC.

The table lists this clonotype with a few counts. The chain has TRBV7-2 and TRBJ2-1, with TRBD2 identical over 8 bases. CDR1 and CDR2 from the germline V gene are SGHTA and FQGNSA. After removal of 4 bases from V and 2 bases from J, the junction contained 1 base not matched to a gene. This CDR3 comprises 14 residues. Here the CDR3 reads CASSWTSPYNEQFF. DNA for the CDR3: TGTGCCAGCAGCTGGACTAGCCCCTACAATGAGCAGTTCTTC.

The chain combines TRBV6-2 or TRBV6-3 with TRBJ2-7; 9 bases are shared with TRBD1. With V trimmed by 0 bases and J by 4 bases, 10 bases remained unmatched. CDR3 size: 17 residues. CDR1 and CDR2 (germline): MNHEY, SVGEGT. The CDR3 DNA reads TGTGCCAGCAGTTACTCGCCGGATGGACAGGGGCAGTACGAGCAGTACTTC. Its translation is CASSYSPDGQGQYEQYF.

This clonotype was seen a handful of times. This chain links TRBV6-1 with TRBJ2-2; either TRBD1 or TRBD2 may supply D (5 bases each). Germline V gene sequence: CDR1 MNHNS, CDR2 SASEGT. The CDR3 is made up of 14 amino acids. Between the trimmed V and J ends, which lost 7 bases and 5 bases, there was a span of 14 bases. CDR3 region: CASTAGASTGELFF. As DNA, the CDR3 is TGTGCCAGCACCGCCGGGGCTAGTACCGGGGAGCTGTTTTTT.

This clonotype was recorded a few times. The gene calls are TRBV27 and TRBJ1-1; 9 bases line up with TRBD1. The CDR3 sequence is 14 residues long. Germline CDR1 MNHEY, CDR2 SMNVEV (reference sequence). With V trimmed by 4 bases and J by 5 bases, 5 bases remained unmatched. The DNA for the CDR3 is TGTGCCAGCAGTTCCACAGGGGGCTATACTGAAGCTTTCTTT. The encoded protein is CASSSTGGYTEAFF.

The chain has TRBV5-5 and TRBJ2-2; 15 bases align to TRBD2. Per the germline V gene, CDR1 is SGHKS and CDR2 is YYEKEE (reference sequence). This CDR3 region has 16 residues. Losses at the gene ends were 3 bases for V and 7 bases for J; bases not matched to a gene: 4. The CDR3 is CASSWTSGGAHGELFF. CDR3 DNA: TGTGCCAGCAGCTGGACTAGCGGGGGGGCCCACGGGGAGCTGTTTTTT.

The V call is TRBV27, the J call TRBJ2-3, with 9 bases matching TRBD1. V shed 0 bases and J 8 bases; nucleotides not matched to a gene: 12. Germline loops: CDR1 MNHEY, CDR2 SMNVEV (reference sequence). The CDR3 loop spans 17 amino acids. CDR3 sequence: CASSLSGRDRDVGTQYF. DNA for the CDR3: TGTGCCAGCAGTTTATCTGGCCGGGACAGGGACGTCGGTACGCAGTATTTT.

In its sample, this clonotype was seen many times. V is TRBV5-4 and J is TRBJ1-3; 7 bases line up with TRBD1. J lost 8 bases, V lost 0 bases, and 11 bases had no gene match. CDR1 is SGHNT and CDR2 is YYREEE in the germline V gene (reference sequence). This CDR3 spans 16 amino acids. The CDR3 spells CASSLAGGQTRHTIYF. CDR3 in DNA: TGTGCCAGCAGCTTGGCCGGGGGACAGACGCGGCACACCATATATTTT.

This clonotype turned up a few times. The chain uses TRBV25-1 and TRBJ1-1, with TRBD1 identical over 8 bases. Trimming at V came to 3 bases and at J to 1 base, leaving 10 bases not matched to a gene. The germline V gene encodes CDR1 MGHDK and CDR2 SYGVNS. The CDR3 has 17 residues. The CDR3 DNA reads TGTGCCAGCAGTGAGACAGGGGTGATGGCTGGGAACACTGAAGCTTTCTTT. Protein: CASSETGVMAGNTEAFF.

There are a few counts of this clonotype. This sequence joins TRBV7-9 and TRBJ2-7; D might be TRBD1 (7 bases). The CDR3 consists of 15 residues. The germline V gene encodes CDR1 SEHNR and CDR2 FQNEAQ (reference sequence). Deletions cut 5 bases from V and 7 bases from J, with 21 bases between. The CDR3 here is CASSPRETGRQEQYV. The DNA for the CDR3 is TGTGCCAGCAGCCCCAGGGAGACAGGGAGGCAGGAGCAGTACGTC.

This clonotype turned up a few times. The chain uses TRBV5-6 and TRBJ2-1; a possible D gene is TRBD1 (6 bases). V was clipped by 4 bases and J by 10 bases, with 12 bases between them. CDR1 and CDR2 from the germline V gene are SGHDT and YYEEEE. The CDR3 has 12 amino acids. CDR3 sequence (DNA): TGTGCCAGCAGCCCCACAGGGATGGAGCAGTTCTTC. Protein: CASSPTGMEQFF.

The chain recombines TRBV28 with TRBJ2-3, with 7 bases identical to TRBD2. The V gene's germline CDR1 is MDHEN and CDR2 SYDVKM. This CDR3 comprises 15 residues. J was trimmed by 3 bases and V by 3 bases; bases with no gene match: 6. This CDR3 reads CASSFWQGGTDTQYF. The CDR3 nucleotides read TGTGCCAGCAGTTTTTGGCAGGGAGGGACAGATACGCAGTATTTT.